This TCR beta chain is drawn from a study of human T cells and chemical hapten exposure (dated by TCRdb to about 2021). With respect to the entire study: For sensitization, 2% DPC in acetone was applied to a roughly 2 cm by roughly 2 cm area of upper inner arm skin. Patch testing was done on the upper back using Finn chambers containing 0.01% DPC, and results were scored after 6 days according to International Contact Dermatitis Research Group standards. Alopecia areata with under or over 50% scalp involvement, alopecia totalis and alopecia universalis were represented in the patient cohort, which was mostly female. Libraries were pooled for sequencing, and variation in per-sample TCR yields was attributed mainly to small differences in library volumes within the pool. Throughout the approximately 26-week study period, patients were also given weekly therapeutic DPC doses on the scalp. Twenty-nine alopecia patients gave blood for TCR sequencing at one to four time points (pre-sensitization, 2, 6 and 24 weeks). This study followed changes in the peripheral blood TCR repertoire in vivo during primary and secondary sensitization of alopecia patients to the hapten diphenylcyclopropenone (DPC). Blood was sampled from patients pre-sensitization (week 0) and at 2, 6 and about 24 weeks after DPC sensitization.

Overall study outcomes, separate from this receptor: A positive correlation was found between the number of PT1 expanded TCRs and patch test score, with significance reached at thresholds 8, 16 and 32 but not 4. DPC sensitization did not change how many TCRs were above 1 in 1000 frequency, and no evidence was found of alterations in global repertoire structure. After repeated subsampling, the strength of the expansion versus patch-test correlation and the threshold at which it became significant changed. Because every patient had alopecia, a presumed autoimmune disease, the patients' immune response might differ from that of healthy individuals. Significantly more large CDR3 similarity clusters were formed by expanded TCRs than by pre-sensitization or healthy control sets, consistent with antigen-driven responses.

The CDR3 measures 16 amino acids from cysteine to phenylalanine. Solely the CDR3 DNA is kept, with 48 bases framed from the first base. V lost 0 bases and J lost 3 bases; the stretch between them is 13 bases long. As encoded in the germline V gene (reference sequence), CDR1 is SGHKS while CDR2 is YYEKEE. The label giving this sample's time point can be read as: patch test 2, 6 weeks after DPC sensitization. According to the study, the label for this sample's treatment or condition signals: therapeutic diphenylcyclopropenone sensitization with weekly scalp DPC. Blood at each patch-test visit was drawn before the patch test was applied. Patients were considered eligible if aged 18 to 70, diagnosed with alopecia and deemed suitable for DPC therapy, and patients were excluded if pregnant. Unfractionated whole blood was collected in Tempus Blood RNA tubes, and total RNA was extracted from that blood. The library relied on RACE. Sequencing took place on a NextSeq 500. During library preparation, unique molecular identifiers were attached to individual cDNA molecules so that TCRs could be counted in a quantitative, reproducible way. For every blood RNA sample, sequencing covered both the TCR alpha and TCR beta chains. The original methods were these. The median number of TCRs per sample was roughly 98,000, ranging from about 20,000 to 700,000. The Decombinator software suite was used to annotate V, J and CDR3 in the TCR reads. For the PS versus PT1 abundance plots, all samples were subsampled to the same number of TCRs (28,000). TCRs were defined as expanded if absent before sensitization and observed at least eight times at the 2-week time point. Using fastp at Q25 and MiXCR, TCRdb reprocessed the public reads and kept productive beta chains. CDR3 protein sequences are deduplicated, and each keeps its most common genes and DNA. The V and J calls shown here were made by TCRdb, not taken from the authors' results. Recorded for this sample are fewer than 100,000 distinct CDR3 sequences; around a tenth of them occurred a single time. Of the sample, around 1.4% falls within the top ten clones.

This clonotype was picked up a small number of times. Its antigen target is currently unknown. Per-base quality was not reported, and no clone a single base away is much larger than it. The chain is made from TRBV5-5 and TRBJ2-4; TRBD1 is perhaps the D gene, given 6 matching bases. The TCR was taken from a man aged 18 to 35 with alopecia areata. Some clones in this sample may be carry-over from other donors' samples. The source was whole blood, collected in connection with sensitization to the hapten diphenylcyclopropenone (DPC). The CDR3 reads as follows: CASSLAAGENKNIQYF. The sequence in DNA is TGTGCCAGCAGCTTGGCCGCAGGGGAGAACAAAAACATTCAGTACTTC.